This TCR beta chain is drawn from a study of T cell changes during pregnancy in multiple sclerosis. Measured with immunoSEQ multiplex PCR; TCRdb has only the in-frame clones, and not every one. The table includes 30,000 to 35,000 clones, over 85% detected once. The J segment lost 0 bases and the V segment lost 0 bases, leaving 5 bases of the junction unmatched. The CDR3 has 18 residues. Germline V lookup: CDR1 LGHNA, CDR2 YSLEER. The sequence derives from a female donor with multiple sclerosis, enrolled in a pregnancy study. The rearrangement joins TRBV4-3 to TRBJ2-3; TRBD2 agrees at 11 bases. Sequencing was performed on CD8+ T cells from peripheral blood mononuclear cells, taken in the third trimester of pregnancy. CDR3 sequence: CASSQDGGLAASTDTQYF. CDR3 bases: TGCGCCAGCAGCCAAGATGGGGGACTAGCGGCCAGCACAGATACGCAGTATTTT.